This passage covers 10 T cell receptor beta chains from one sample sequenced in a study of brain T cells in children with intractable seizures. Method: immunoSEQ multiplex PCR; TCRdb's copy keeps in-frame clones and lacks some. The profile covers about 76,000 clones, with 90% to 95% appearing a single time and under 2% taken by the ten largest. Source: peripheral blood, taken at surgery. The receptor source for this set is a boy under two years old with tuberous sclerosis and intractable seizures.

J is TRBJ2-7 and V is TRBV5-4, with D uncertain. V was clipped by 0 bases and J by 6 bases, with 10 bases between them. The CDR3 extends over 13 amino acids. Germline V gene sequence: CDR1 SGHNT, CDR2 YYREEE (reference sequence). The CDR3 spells CASSLVWSGEQYF. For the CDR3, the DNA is TGTGCCAGCAGCTTGGTATGGTCCGGCGAGCAGTACTTC.

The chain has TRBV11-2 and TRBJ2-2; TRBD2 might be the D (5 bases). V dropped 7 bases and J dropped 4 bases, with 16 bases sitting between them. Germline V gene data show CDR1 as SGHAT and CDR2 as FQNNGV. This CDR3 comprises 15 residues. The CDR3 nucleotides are TGTGCCAGCACCTTCTCCGGAGGCTTCACCGGGGAGCTGTTTTTT. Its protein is CASTFSGGFTGELFF.

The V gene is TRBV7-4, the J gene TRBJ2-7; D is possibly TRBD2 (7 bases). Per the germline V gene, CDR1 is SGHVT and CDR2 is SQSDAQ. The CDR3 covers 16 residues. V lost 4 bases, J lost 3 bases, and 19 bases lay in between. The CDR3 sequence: CASSSERGASGYEQYF. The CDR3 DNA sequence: TGTGCCAGCAGCTCCGAGAGGGGGGCTAGCGGCTACGAGCAGTACTTC.

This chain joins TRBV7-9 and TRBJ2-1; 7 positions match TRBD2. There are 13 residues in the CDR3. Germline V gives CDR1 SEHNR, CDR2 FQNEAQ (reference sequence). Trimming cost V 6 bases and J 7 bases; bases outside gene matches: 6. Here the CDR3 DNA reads TGTGCCAGCAGGCTGGGGGGGTTGAATGAGCAGTTCTTC. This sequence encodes CASRLGGLNEQFF.

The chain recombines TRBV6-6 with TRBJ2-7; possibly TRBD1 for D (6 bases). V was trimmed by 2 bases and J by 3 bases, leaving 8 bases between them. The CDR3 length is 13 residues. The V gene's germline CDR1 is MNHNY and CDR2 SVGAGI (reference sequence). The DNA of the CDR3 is TGTGCCAGCAGTTACGAGGGGGACTACGAGCAGTACTTC. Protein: CASSYEGDYEQYF.

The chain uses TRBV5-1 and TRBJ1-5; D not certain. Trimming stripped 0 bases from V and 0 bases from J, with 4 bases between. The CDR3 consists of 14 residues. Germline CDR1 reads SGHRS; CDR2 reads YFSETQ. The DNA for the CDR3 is TGCGCCAGCAGCTTGGGGGTTAGCAATCAGCCCCAGCATTTT. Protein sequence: CASSLGVSNQPQHF.

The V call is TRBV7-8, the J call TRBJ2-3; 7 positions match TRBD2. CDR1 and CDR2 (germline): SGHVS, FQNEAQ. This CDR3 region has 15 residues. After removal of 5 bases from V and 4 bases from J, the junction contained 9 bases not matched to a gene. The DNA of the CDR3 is TGTGCCAGCAGCACCCGCGGGGGTGAGGCAGATACGCAGTATTTT. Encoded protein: CASSTRGGEADTQYF.

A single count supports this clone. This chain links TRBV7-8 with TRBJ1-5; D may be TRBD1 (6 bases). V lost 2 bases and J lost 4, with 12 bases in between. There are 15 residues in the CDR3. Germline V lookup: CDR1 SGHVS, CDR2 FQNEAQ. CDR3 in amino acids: CASSLSDRINQPQHF. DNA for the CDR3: TGTGCCAGCAGCTTAAGTGACAGGATAAATCAGCCCCAGCATTTT.

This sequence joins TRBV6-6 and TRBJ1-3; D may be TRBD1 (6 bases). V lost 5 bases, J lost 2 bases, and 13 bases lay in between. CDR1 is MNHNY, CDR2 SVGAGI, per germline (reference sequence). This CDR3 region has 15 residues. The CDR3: CASSSRGRTGNTIYF. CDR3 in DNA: TGTGCCAGCAGTAGCAGGGGAAGGACTGGAAACACCATATATTTT.

The CDR3 is CASSQAGAVGAFF. Written as DNA, the CDR3 is TGCGCCAGCAGCCAAGCGGGGGCGGTCGGAGCTTTCTTT. The rearrangement uses TRBV4-1 and TRBJ1-1; weak D call: TRBD1 (6 bases). Germline loops: CDR1 MGHRA, CDR2 YSYEKL. The V end was cut by 1 base, the J end by 10 bases, with 13 bases between. The CDR3 spans 13 residues.